The 21 T cell receptor beta chains reported below all come from one sample, sequenced in a study of beta chain bispecific antibodies for T cell cancers. General study findings and limits: The leukemia cells, rather than normal T cells, gave most of the targeted TRBV signal.

Their antigen targets remain unknown. T cells were expanded from blood mononuclear cells for three to four days with anti-CD3 OKT3 or CD3/CD28 beads. TCRdb redid the calling of the 5' RACE reads with MiXCR, one entry per CDR3 protein. The sample comprises more than 15,000 distinct CDR3 sequences, 2.1% of which are singletons, and about 7.1% rests with the top ten. Sequenced: healthy donor T cells cultured with leukemia cells. All receptors come from a human donor in good health. Some clones in this sample may be carry-over from other donors' samples.

This clonotype appeared many times. The chain links TRBV7-9 to TRBJ1-1; 11 bases map to TRBD1. After removal of 5 bases from V and 3 bases from J, the junction contained 8 bases not matched to a gene. The CDR3 has 16 residues. Germline CDR1 reads SEHNR; CDR2 reads FQNEAQ (reference sequence). DNA for the CDR3: TGTGCCAGCAGCCCTAGGACAGGGGGCAAGGACACTGAAGCTTTCTTT. Protein product: CASSPRTGGKDTEAFF.

This clonotype was seen many times. This chain links TRBV7-9 with TRBJ2-7; unclear D gene. Germline-derived CDR1 and CDR2 are SEHNR and FQNEAQ (reference sequence). This CDR3 is 13 amino acids long. Trimming took 3 bases from V and 0 from J, leaving 6 bases between them. CDR3 DNA sequence: TGTGCCAGCAGCTTTTCCTTCTCCTACGAGCAGTACTTC. Translating gives CASSFSFSYEQYF.

This clonotype came up many times. This chain joins TRBV27 and TRBJ2-7; 13 nucleotides agree with TRBD2. The CDR3 spans 16 residues. V was pared by 4 bases and J by 6 bases, with 9 bases of the junction left unmatched. Germline V CDR1 and CDR2: MNHEY, SMNVEV (reference sequence). The CDR3 DNA follows: TGTGCCAGCAGTTCCGGACTAGCGGGGGCCCACGGCGAGCAGTACTTC. This encodes CASSSGLAGAHGEQYF.

This clonotype was found many times. This chain joins TRBV6-6 and TRBJ1-5; 8 nucleotides match TRBD1. This CDR3 has 16 residues. Germline loops: CDR1 MNHNY, CDR2 SVGAGI (reference sequence). After removal of 0 bases from V and 5 bases from J, the junction contained 6 bases not matched to a gene. CDR3 nucleotides: TGTGCCAGCAGTTACTCTTCGCAGGGGGCCTATCAGCCCCAGCATTTT. It encodes CASSYSSQGAYQPQHF.

Comment on this clonotype: A much larger clone lies a single base off, so this may be a read error. This chain uses TRBV15 with TRBJ1-5; D gene uncertain. Between the trimmed V and J ends, which lost 4 bases and 2 bases, there was a span of 18 bases. The CDR3 contains 17 residues. Germline loops: CDR1 LNHNV, CDR2 YYDKDF (reference sequence). The DNA for the CDR3 is TGTGCCACCAGCACGTCCCGGCTGGTTTTGGGCAATCAGCCCCAGCATTTT. Its protein product is CATSTSRLVLGNQPQHF.

This clonotype was seen many times. V is TRBV5-1 and J is TRBJ1-1; no clear D. V was trimmed by 0 bases and J by 4 bases, leaving 7 bases between them. The CDR3 extends over 13 amino acids. Germline loops: CDR1 SGHRS, CDR2 YFSETQ. The CDR3 nucleotides read TGCGCCAGCAGCTTGGAAGGGAGCACTGAAGCTTTCTTT. It codes for CASSLEGSTEAFF.

This clonotype was recorded at least ten times. This chain connects TRBV7-9 to TRBJ2-2; tentatively, D is TRBD2 (6 bases). With 4 bases removed from V and 4 bases from J, the gap between germline ends came to 25 bases. Germline V CDR1 and CDR2: SEHNR, FQNEAQ (reference sequence). The CDR3 extends over 19 amino acids. CDR3 DNA: TGTGCCAGCAGCTCCTTTAGCGGAGGATACGGGACGGGCACCGGGGAGCTGTTTTTT. Its translation is CASSSFSGGYGTGTGELFF.

This clonotype was seen at least ten times. The chain has TRBV10-2 and TRBJ2-1; tentatively, D is TRBD1 or TRBD2 (5 bases each). V shed 5 bases and J shed 8 bases, with 19 bases lying between them. Germline loops: CDR1 WSHSY, CDR2 SAAADI. This CDR3 region has 15 residues. CDR3 DNA sequence: TGCGCCAGCAGTTATTGGCAGGGTGATAGCGATGAGCAGTTCTTC. Protein: CASSYWQGDSDEQFF.

This clonotype came up a few times. The chain is built from TRBV27 and TRBJ2-7; a weak D match, TRBD2 (6 bases). The CDR3 has 13 residues. CDR1 MNHEY and CDR2 SMNVEV come from the germline V gene (reference sequence). V lost 8 bases and J lost 3, with 14 bases in between. The CDR3 region is CASALATDYEQYF. The CDR3 coding sequence is TGTGCCAGCGCCCTAGCGACAGACTACGAGCAGTACTTC.

This clonotype has a count of ten or more. The chain carries TRBV24-1 and TRBJ2-2, with D perhaps being TRBD1 or TRBD2 (5 bases each). Germline V CDR1 and CDR2: KGHDR, SFDVKD. V was trimmed by 2 bases and J by 0 bases, leaving 9 bases between them. This CDR3 has 16 residues. The CDR3 bases are TGTGCCACCAGTGATTCCGGGGCGCCGAACACCGGGGAGCTGTTTTTT. Amino acids: CATSDSGAPNTGELFF.

This clonotype was seen repeatedly, ten times or more. V usage is TRBV19 and J usage is TRBJ1-1; D possibly corresponds to TRBD1 (5 bases). In germline, CDR1 is LNHDA, CDR2 SQIVND (reference sequence). The CDR3 runs to 13 residues. V was trimmed by 3 bases and J by 3 bases, leaving 8 bases between them. The CDR3 sequence: CASSIGGYTEAFF. The CDR3 DNA is TGTGCCAGTAGTATCGGGGGATACACTGAAGCTTTCTTT.

This clonotype ranks as medium-sized. This chain joins TRBV5-1 and TRBJ2-3; D call uncertain. The germline V gene encodes CDR1 SGHRS and CDR2 YFSETQ. The length of the CDR3 is 12 residues. Between the trimmed V and J ends, which lost 1 base and 6 bases, there was a span of 6 bases. Written as DNA, the CDR3 is TGCGCCAGCAGCTTGAATTTGGATACGCAGTATTTT. Its translation: CASSLNLDTQYF.

This clonotype has a count of ten or more. This chain's CDR3 is CASSTTIAGANLITDTDTQYF. For the CDR3, the DNA is TGTGCCAGCAGCACCACCATAGCGGGGGCCAACTTGATCACCGACACAGATACGCAGTATTTT. The chain recombines TRBV7-9 with TRBJ2-3, with 9 bases fitting TRBD2. Germline loops: CDR1 SEHNR, CDR2 FQNEAQ (reference sequence). The CDR3 has 21 amino acids. V gave up 5 bases and J gave up 2 bases; unmatched junction bases: 23.

This clonotype is judged medium-sized (0.01 to 0.1%). The chain recombines TRBV5-1 with TRBJ2-1; D gene ambiguous. V gave up 4 bases and J gave up 10 bases, with 15 bases separating them. Looked up from germline, CDR1 is SGHRS and CDR2 is YFSETQ. This CDR3 contains 13 residues. CDR3 nucleotide sequence: TGCGCCAGCAGCCCCTTCCCTCCCCTGGAGCAGTTCTTC. Translated, it gives CASSPFPPLEQFF.

This clonotype came up many times. The rearrangement joins TRBV6-1 to TRBJ2-1, with D tentatively TRBD2 (7 bases). From germline, CDR1 is MNHNS and CDR2 SASEGT. V lost 5 bases and J 4 bases, leaving 15 bases between the germline ends. The CDR3 has 15 residues. CDR3 in DNA: TGTGCCAGCAGTTCCATGGGGGGGCGGTACAATGAGCAGTTCTTC. It codes for CASSSMGGRYNEQFF.

Relative to its sample, this clonotype is medium-sized. This chain connects TRBV27 to TRBJ2-2, with 9 nucleotides matching TRBD1. This CDR3 is built from 16 residues. Trimming cost V 5 bases and J 7 bases; bases outside gene matches: 11. From germline, CDR1 is MNHEY and CDR2 SMNVEV (reference sequence). The CDR3 DNA sequence: TGTGCCAGCAGTACAGGGGGCGCTTCCCCTGGCGGGGAGCTGTTTTTT. Protein sequence: CASSTGGASPGGELFF.

This clonotype was observed at least ten times. V is TRBV15 and J is TRBJ2-7; 9 bases align to TRBD1. The CDR3 runs 14 residues. The junction had 9 bases not matched to a gene; V was cut back by 5 bases and J by 7 bases. CDR1 is LNHNV and CDR2 is YYDKDF in the germline V gene (reference sequence). Here the CDR3 DNA reads TGTGCCACCAGCGCAGACAGGGGGTATTGGGAGCAGTACTTC. It specifies CATSADRGYWEQYF.

Comments on this clonotype: A read error may be the cause here, since a much bigger clone is one base away. This chain uses TRBV12-3 or TRBV12-4 with TRBJ2-3; the match to TRBD1 covers 7 bases. The length of the CDR3 is 13 residues. The CDR3 DNA reads TGTGCTGTCGAGGGGGCGGGCACAGATATGCAGTATTTT. This encodes CAVEGAGTDMQYF.

This clonotype was observed many times. The chain uses TRBV7-8 and TRBJ2-7; TRBD1 aligns across 9 bases. The CDR3 extends over 15 amino acids. V was pared by 3 bases and J by 3 bases, with 6 bases of the junction left unmatched. Germline assignment: CDR1 SGHVS and CDR2 FQNEAQ. The DNA of the CDR3 is TGTGCCAGCAGCTTGTCGGACAGGGGATTCTACGAGCAGTACTTC. It translates to CASSLSDRGFYEQYF.

This clonotype was counted ten times or more. V is TRBV16 and J is TRBJ1-1; D call uncertain. CDR1 is KGHSY, CDR2 FQNENV, per germline. The CDR3 extends over 11 amino acids. Trimming left V 4 bases short and J 5 bases short, with 5 bases between. The CDR3 reads CASSLGTEAFF. The CDR3, as DNA: TGTGCCAGCAGCCTTGGGACTGAAGCTTTCTTT.

This clonotype was found many times. The chain is built from TRBV11-3 and TRBJ2-1; maybe TRBD2 (6 bases). V shed 1 base and J shed 0 bases, with 13 bases lying between them. Per the germline V gene, CDR1 is SGHNT and CDR2 is YENEEA. This CDR3 has 17 residues. CDR3 protein: CASSLVGGDSSYNEQFF. The CDR3 DNA is TGTGCCAGCAGCTTAGTTGGAGGGGATAGCTCCTACAATGAGCAGTTCTTC.